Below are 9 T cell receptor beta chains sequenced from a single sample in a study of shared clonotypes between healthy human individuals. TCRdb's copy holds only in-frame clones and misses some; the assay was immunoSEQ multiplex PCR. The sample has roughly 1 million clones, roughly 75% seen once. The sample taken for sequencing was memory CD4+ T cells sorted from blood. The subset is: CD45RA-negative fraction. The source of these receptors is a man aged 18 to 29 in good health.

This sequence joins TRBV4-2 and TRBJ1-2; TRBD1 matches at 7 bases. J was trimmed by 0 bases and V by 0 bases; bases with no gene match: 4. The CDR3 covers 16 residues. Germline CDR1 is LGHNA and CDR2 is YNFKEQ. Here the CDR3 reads CASSQEVGQANYGYTF. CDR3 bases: TGTGCCAGCAGCCAAGAAGTAGGACAGGCTAACTATGGCTACACCTTC.

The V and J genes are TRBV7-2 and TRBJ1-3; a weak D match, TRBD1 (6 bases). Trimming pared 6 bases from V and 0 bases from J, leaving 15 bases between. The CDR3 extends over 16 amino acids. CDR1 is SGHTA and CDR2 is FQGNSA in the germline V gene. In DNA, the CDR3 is TGTGCCAGCAGTGAGGGGGGACTTATCTCTGGAAACACCATATATTTT. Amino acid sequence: CASSEGGLISGNTIYF.

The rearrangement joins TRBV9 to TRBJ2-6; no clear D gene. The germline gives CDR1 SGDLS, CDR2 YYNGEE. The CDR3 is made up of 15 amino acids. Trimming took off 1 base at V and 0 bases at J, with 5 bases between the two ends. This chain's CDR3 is CASSVSNSGANVLTF. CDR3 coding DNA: TGTGCCAGCAGCGTATCAAACTCTGGGGCCAACGTCCTGACTTTC.

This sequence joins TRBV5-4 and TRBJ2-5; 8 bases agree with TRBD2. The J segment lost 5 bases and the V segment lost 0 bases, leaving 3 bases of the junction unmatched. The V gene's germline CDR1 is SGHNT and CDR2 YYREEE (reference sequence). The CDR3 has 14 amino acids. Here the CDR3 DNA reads TGTGCCAGCAGCTTGGTAGCGGGGACGGAGACCCAGTACTTC. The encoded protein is CASSLVAGTETQYF. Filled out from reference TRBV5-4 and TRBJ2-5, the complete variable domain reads ETGVTQSPTHLIKTRGQQVTLRCSSQSGHNTVSWYQQALGQGPQFIFQYYREEENGRGNFPPRFSGLQFPNYSSELNVNALELDDSALYLCASSLVAGTETQYFGPGTRLLVL.

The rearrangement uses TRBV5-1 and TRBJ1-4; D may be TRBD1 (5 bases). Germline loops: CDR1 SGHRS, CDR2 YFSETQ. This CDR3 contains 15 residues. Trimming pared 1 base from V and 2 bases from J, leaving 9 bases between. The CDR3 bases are TGCGCCAGCAGCTTGCCGCAGGGCACTAATGAAAAACTGTTTTTT. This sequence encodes CASSLPQGTNEKLFF.

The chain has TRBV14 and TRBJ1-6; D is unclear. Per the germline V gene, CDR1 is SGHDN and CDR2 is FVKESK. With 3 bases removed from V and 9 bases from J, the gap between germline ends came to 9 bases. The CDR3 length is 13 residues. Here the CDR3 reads CASSQDSASPLHF. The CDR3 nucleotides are TGTGCCAGCAGCCAGGACTCCGCTTCACCCCTCCACTTT.

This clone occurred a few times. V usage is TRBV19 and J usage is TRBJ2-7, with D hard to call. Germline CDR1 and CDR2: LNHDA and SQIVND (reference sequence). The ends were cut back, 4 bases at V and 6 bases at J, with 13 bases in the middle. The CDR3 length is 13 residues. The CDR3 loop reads CASSTADLSEQYF. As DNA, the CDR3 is TGTGCCAGTAGTACGGCAGACTTGTCCGAGCAGTACTTC.

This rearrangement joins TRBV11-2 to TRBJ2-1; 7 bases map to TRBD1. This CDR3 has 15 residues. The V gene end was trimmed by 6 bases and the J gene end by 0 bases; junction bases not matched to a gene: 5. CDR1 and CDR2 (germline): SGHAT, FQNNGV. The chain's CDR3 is CASSGNRGSYNEQFF. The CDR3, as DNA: TGTGCCAGCAGTGGTAACAGGGGCTCCTACAATGAGCAGTTCTTC.

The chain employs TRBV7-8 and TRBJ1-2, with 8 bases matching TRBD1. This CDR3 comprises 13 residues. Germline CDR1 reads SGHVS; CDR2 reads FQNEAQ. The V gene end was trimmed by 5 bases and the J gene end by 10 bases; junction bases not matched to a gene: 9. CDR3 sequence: CASSLDRGTSYTF. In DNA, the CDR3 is TGTGCCAGCAGCCTAGACAGGGGAACATCCTACACCTTC.